Reported below is one T cell receptor beta chain. The source of the sample is a study of blood T cell repertoires in COVID-19. Study in general: The United States, Italy and Spain supplied acute and convalescent COVID-19 samples. T cells, B-cell-depleted T cells, or PBMCs supplied cDNA or gDNA.

V lost 7 bases to trimming and J lost 2 bases; unmatched junction nucleotides: 10. The CDR3 loop spans 16 amino acids. Germline V gene sequence: CDR1 LNHDA, CDR2 SQIVND (reference sequence). The protocol was immunoSEQ multiplex PCR, while the TCRdb copy is restricted to in-frame clones and leaves out a portion. This table has 180,000 or so clones, about 85% appearing once. The source of this sequence is a man between 18 and 35 years old with acute or convalescent COVID-19. This rearrangement joins TRBV19 to TRBJ1-5; 8 bases line up with TRBD1. The sample taken for sequencing was peripheral blood. The CDR3 loop reads CASNRQGLVGNQPQHF. For the CDR3, the DNA is TGTGCCAGTAACCGACAGGGGTTGGTCGGCAATCAGCCCCAGCATTTT.